This T cell receptor beta chain was recorded in a study of blood T cell repertoires in COVID-19. In the study overall: The origin of the acute and convalescent COVID-19 samples was the United States, Italy and Spain. Sources were T cells, B-cell-depleted T cells, or PBMCs; the material itself was cDNA or gDNA.

Germline CDR1 and CDR2: MDHEN and SYDVKM. The V end lost 8 bases, the J end lost 7 bases, and 9 bases lay between the germline ends. The CDR3 length is 12 residues. Authors' data handling: Scientists estimated how many nucleated cells there were by amplifying reference gene primers. Some clones are missing from TCRdb's copy, which holds only in-frame ones; the method was immunoSEQ multiplex PCR. That table gives V, J and clone size, and the DNA gave D and trimming. The sample has around 150,000 clones; roughly 84% are singletons. The sequence was collected from a man in his thirties or forties with COVID-19, enrolled during active disease. This sequence joins TRBV28 and TRBJ1-6, with D possibly being TRBD1 (5 bases). Sequences were obtained from peripheral blood. The CDR3: CASQGRNSPLHF. The CDR3 nucleotides are TGTGCCAGCCAGGGCAGGAATTCACCCCTCCACTTT.